These T cell receptor beta chains were read from a single sample in a study of blood T cell repertoires in COVID-19. TCRdb's table, derived via immunoSEQ multiplex PCR, lists solely in-frame clones and lacks some. Of approximately 250,000 clones listed, over 90% are singletons. The specimen was peripheral blood. These receptors were taken from a man aged 25-40 years with COVID-19, enrolled during active disease. Both conserved end residues are part of each CDR3. A D gene is named only where the DNA matches it firmly. Clone size is stated in some rows and not others, as once, few, many or a class when expanded.

D gene	clone size	J gene	V gene	CDR3 protein	CDR3 DNA
NA	NA	TRBJ1-6	TRBV19	CASSLRDISPLHF	TGTGCCAGTAGTCTACGAGACATATCACCCCTCCACTTT
TRBD1	once	TRBJ1-4	TRBV7-9	CASSSGTGWEKLFF	TGTGCCAGCAGCTCCGGGACAGGGTGGGAAAAACTGTTTTTT
TRBD1	NA	TRBJ2-5	TRBV27	CASSYRGPETQYF	TGTGCCAGCAGTTACAGGGGGCCGGAGACCCAGTACTTC
NA	NA	TRBJ2-3	TRBV3-1/TRBV3-2	CASSQDPGVDTQYF	TGTGCCAGCAGCCAAGACCCCGGAGTAGATACGCAGTATTTT
NA	NA	TRBJ1-1	TRBV5-6	CASSLGLGSTEAFF	TGTGCCAGCAGCTTGGGTCTGGGGAGTACTGAAGCTTTCTTT
TRBD1	NA	TRBJ2-7	TRBV18	CASSPPGTGSYEQYF	TGTGCCAGCTCACCTCCCGGGACAGGATCCTACGAGCAGTACTTC
NA	NA	TRBJ2-3	TRBV27	CASSGTPGF	TGTGCCAGCAGTGGGACACCTGGATTT
TRBD1	NA	TRBJ2-7	TRBV18	CASSLNFGQGSEQYF	TGTGCCAGCTCACTGAACTTCGGACAGGGGAGCGAGCAGTACTTC
TRBD2	NA	TRBJ2-5	TRBV7-6	CASSSQSSGWETQYF	TGTGCCAGCAGCTCACAGTCTAGCGGGTGGGAGACCCAGTACTTC
TRBD2	NA	TRBJ2-1	TRBV11-3	CASSGQLGGGADEQFF	TGTGCCAGCAGCGGACAGCTGGGCGGGGGGGCGGATGAGCAGTTCTTC
TRBD1	NA	TRBJ1-2	TRBV6-5	CASTSGTGAIYGYTF	TGTGCCAGCACCTCCGGGACAGGGGCTATCTATGGCTACACCTTC
NA	NA	TRBJ1-2	TRBV4-1	CASSQGSGTKNYGYTF	TGCGCCAGCAGCCAAGGGTCCGGGACAAAAAACTATGGCTACACCTTC
TRBD1	NA	TRBJ1-1	TRBV10-3	CAISDRGRNGTEAFF	TGTGCCATCAGCGACAGGGGGCGAAATGGCACTGAAGCTTTCTTT
TRBD1	NA	TRBJ2-1	TRBV6-4	CASSGQGYGEQFF	TGTGCCAGCAGTGGACAGGGGTACGGTGAGCAGTTCTTC
NA	NA	TRBJ1-2	TRBV6-5	CASRSPGESYGYTF	TGTGCCAGCAGGAGCCCCGGAGAGTCCTATGGCTACACCTTC
TRBD1	few	TRBJ1-1	TRBV14	CASSRDRTGVSEAFF	TGTGCCAGCAGCCGAGACAGGACAGGGGTCAGTGAAGCTTTCTTT
TRBD2	NA	TRBJ2-7	TRBV13	CASSSQRGAAYEQYF	TGTGCCAGCAGCTCGCAGCGGGGGGCCGCCTACGAGCAGTACTTC
NA	NA	TRBJ1-6	TRBV10-3	CAISRGEDSPLHF	TGTGCCATCAGCAGGGGAGAAGATTCACCCCTCCACTTT
TRBD1	NA	TRBJ2-7	TRBV6-5	CASSQGANEQYF	TGTGCCAGCAGTCAGGGGGCCAACGAGCAGTACTTC
NA	few	TRBJ2-1	TRBV5-4	CASSLKRGNLNEQFF	TGTGCCAGCAGCTTGAAACGGGGTAACCTTAATGAGCAGTTCTTC
TRBD2	NA	TRBJ2-7	TRBV27	CASRRKRDYYEQYF	TGTGCCAGCAGAAGGAAACGGGACTACTACGAGCAGTACTTC
TRBD1	NA	TRBJ1-1	TRBV4-1	CASSQDRGQGALDTEAFF	TGCGCCAGCAGCCAAGATCGGGGGCAGGGGGCTTTGGACACTGAAGCTTTCTTT
TRBD2	NA	TRBJ2-3	TRBV6-4	CASSRRGGDTQYF	TGTGCCAGCAGCCGACGGGGGGGAGATACGCAGTATTTT
NA	NA	TRBJ2-3	TRBV7-7	CASSLGEGDTQYF	TGTGCCAGCAGCTTAGGCGAGGGAGATACGCAGTATTTT
NA	few	TRBJ1-1	TRBV7-3	CASSGAQGAEAFF	TGTGCCAGCAGCGGGGCGCAAGGCGCTGAAGCTTTCTTT
NA	NA	TRBJ2-7	TRBV6-1	CASSEMHSSYEQYF	TGTGCCAGCAGTGAAATGCACAGTTCCTACGAGCAGTACTTC
NA	NA	TRBJ2-7	TRBV10-1	CASSDGQGFDEQYF	TGCGCCAGCAGTGATGGGCAGGGTTTCGACGAGCAGTACTTC
TRBD1	NA	TRBJ1-1	TRBV18	CASSPGTGGKGTEAFF	TGTGCCAGCTCCCCCGGGACAGGGGGCAAGGGGACTGAAGCTTTCTTT
NA	once	TRBJ1-2	TRBV7-9	CASSPGLYGYTF	TGTGCCAGCAGCCCCGGACTCTATGGCTACACCTTC
TRBD1	once	TRBJ1-1	TRBV3-1/TRBV3-2	CASSQDWGQSNTEAFF	TGTGCCAGCAGCCAAGATTGGGGACAGTCGAACACTGAAGCTTTCTTT
TRBD2	NA	TRBJ2-3	TRBV9	CASRPPGLAGGLADTQYF	TGTGCCAGCAGGCCCCCGGGACTAGCGGGGGGGCTTGCAGATACGCAGTATTTT
NA	few	TRBJ1-6	TRBV2	CASSEVAGANSPLHF	TGTGCCAGCAGTGAAGTGGCAGGGGCAAATTCACCCCTCCACTTT
NA	NA	TRBJ1-6	TRBV7-6	CASSLGPKGFGPNSPLHF	TGTGCCAGCAGCTTAGGGCCAAAGGGGTTCGGACCAAATTCACCCCTCCACTTT
NA	once	TRBJ1-5	TRBV6-6	CASSYSTGSQPQHF	TGTGCCAGCAGTTACTCCACAGGGAGTCAGCCCCAGCATTTT
TRBD1	NA	TRBJ1-1	TRBV11-3	CASSSSSGTGNTEAFF	TGTGCCAGCAGCTCAAGCAGCGGGACAGGGAACACTGAAGCTTTCTTT
NA	NA	TRBJ2-5	TRBV6-5	CASTQGITKTQYF	TGTGCCAGCACCCAGGGTATTACGAAGACCCAGTACTTC
TRBD1	NA	TRBJ2-3	TRBV24-1	CATSGGTEGTDTQYF	TGTGCCACCAGTGGGGGGACAGAAGGTACAGATACGCAGTATTTT
TRBD2	NA	TRBJ2-3	TRBV24-1	CATQSSGGPPDTQYF	TGTGCCACCCAGAGTAGCGGGGGGCCGCCTGATACGCAGTATTTT
NA	once	TRBJ2-2	TRBV6-6	CASRGGANTGELFF	TGTGCCAGCAGAGGAGGGGCGAACACCGGGGAGCTGTTTTTT
TRBD2	NA	TRBJ2-4	TRBV4-2	CASSQSGGLSKNIQYF	TGTGCCAGCAGCCAAAGCGGGGGGCTTAGCAAAAACATTCAGTACTTC
TRBD1	NA	TRBJ1-4	TRBV11-2	CASSLGWDRGEKLFF	TGTGCCAGCAGCTTAGGGTGGGACAGGGGCGAAAAACTGTTTTTT
TRBD1	NA	TRBJ1-3	TRBV19	CASSLQGASGNTIYF	TGTGCCAGTAGTCTTCAGGGGGCAAGTGGAAACACCATATATTTT
NA	NA	TRBJ2-3	TRBV20-1	CSAPQVDTQYF	TGCAGTGCTCCGCAGGTAGATACGCAGTATTTT
TRBD1	NA	TRBJ1-1	TRBV5-1	CASSLETGGPPTEAFF	TGCGCCAGCAGCTTGGAGACAGGGGGCCCCCCCACTGAAGCTTTCTTT
TRBD2	NA	TRBJ2-3	TRBV5-1	CASSLGLAGWGDTQYF	TGCGCCAGCAGCTTGGGACTAGCGGGGTGGGGAGATACGCAGTATTTT
NA	NA	TRBJ1-1	TRBV24-1	CATSDLQGGDTEAFF	TGTGCCACCAGTGATTTGCAGGGAGGCGACACTGAAGCTTTCTTT
TRBD1	NA	TRBJ2-2	TRBV5-5	CASSTKNTGTGATGELFF	TGTGCCAGCAGCACGAAAAACACCGGGACAGGAGCCACCGGGGAGCTGTTTTTT
TRBD2	NA	TRBJ2-2	TRBV6-5	CASKASGGNTGELFF	TGTGCCAGCAAGGCTAGCGGGGGGAACACCGGGGAGCTGTTTTTT
TRBD1	NA	TRBJ2-7	TRBV14	CASSPLVTGVYEQYF	TGTGCCAGCAGCCCGCTTGTAACAGGGGTCTACGAGCAGTACTTC
NA	NA	TRBJ2-2	TRBV24-1	CATSGSDTGELFF	TGTGCCACCAGTGGCTCAGACACCGGGGAGCTGTTTTTT
NA	NA	TRBJ1-1	TRBV30	CAWSAHRPPNVEAFF	TGTGCCTGGAGTGCCCACAGGCCCCCGAACGTTGAGGCTTTCTTT
NA	NA	TRBJ1-3	TRBV7-9	CASSQIRQGFGNTIYF	TGTGCCAGCAGCCAGATCCGGCAGGGATTTGGAAACACCATATATTTT
NA	NA	TRBJ1-1	TRBV6-5	CASSYAGLMNTEAFF	TGTGCCAGCAGTTACGCAGGACTCATGAACACTGAAGCTTTCTTT
TRBD2	few	TRBJ2-4	TRBV28	CASTAGGVAKNIQYF	TGTGCCAGCACCGCGGGGGGGGTAGCCAAAAACATTCAGTACTTC